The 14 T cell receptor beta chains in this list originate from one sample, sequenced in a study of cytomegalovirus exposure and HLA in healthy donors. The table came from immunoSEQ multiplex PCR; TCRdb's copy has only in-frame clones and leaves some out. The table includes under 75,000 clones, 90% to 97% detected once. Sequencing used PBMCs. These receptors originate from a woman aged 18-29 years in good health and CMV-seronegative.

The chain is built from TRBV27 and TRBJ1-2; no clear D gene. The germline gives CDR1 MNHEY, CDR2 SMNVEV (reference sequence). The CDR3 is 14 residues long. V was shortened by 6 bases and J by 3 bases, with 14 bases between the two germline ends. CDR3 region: CASRRVGEDYGYTF. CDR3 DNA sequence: TGTGCCAGCAGGCGGGTTGGGGAGGACTATGGCTACACCTTC.

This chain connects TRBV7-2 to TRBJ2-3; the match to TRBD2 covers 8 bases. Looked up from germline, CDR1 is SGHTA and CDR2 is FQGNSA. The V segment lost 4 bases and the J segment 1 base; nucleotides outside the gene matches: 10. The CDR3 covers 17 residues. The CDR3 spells CASSWIPGRAGTDTQYF. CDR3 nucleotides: TGTGCCAGCAGCTGGATCCCCGGGAGGGCCGGCACAGATACGCAGTATTTT.

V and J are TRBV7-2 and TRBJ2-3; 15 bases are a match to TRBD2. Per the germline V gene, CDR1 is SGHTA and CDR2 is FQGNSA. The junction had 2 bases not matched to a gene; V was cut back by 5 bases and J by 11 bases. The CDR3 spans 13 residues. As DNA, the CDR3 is TGTGCCAGCAGCCTGGGACTAGCGGGAGGGCAGTATTTT. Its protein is CASSLGLAGGQYF. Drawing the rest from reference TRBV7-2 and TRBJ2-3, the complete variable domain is GAGVSQSPSNKVTEKGKDVELRCDPISGHTALYWYRQSLGQGLEFLIYFQGNSAPDKSGLPSDRFSAERTGGSVSTLTIQRTQQEDSAVYLCASSLGLAGGQYFGPGTRLTVL.

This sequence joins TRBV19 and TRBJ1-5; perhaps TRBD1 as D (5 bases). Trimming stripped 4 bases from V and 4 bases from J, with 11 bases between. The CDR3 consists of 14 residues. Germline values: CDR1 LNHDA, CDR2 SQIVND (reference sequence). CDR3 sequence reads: CASSTLTENQPQHF. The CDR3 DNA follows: TGTGCCAGTAGTACTCTGACAGAAAATCAGCCCCAGCATTTT.

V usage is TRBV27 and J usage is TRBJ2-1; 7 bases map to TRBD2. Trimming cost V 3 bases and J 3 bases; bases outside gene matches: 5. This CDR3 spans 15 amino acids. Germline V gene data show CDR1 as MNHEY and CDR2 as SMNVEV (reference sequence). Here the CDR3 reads CASSFGGSFYNEQFF. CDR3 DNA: TGTGCCAGCAGTTTCGGGGGGAGTTTCTACAATGAGCAGTTCTTC.

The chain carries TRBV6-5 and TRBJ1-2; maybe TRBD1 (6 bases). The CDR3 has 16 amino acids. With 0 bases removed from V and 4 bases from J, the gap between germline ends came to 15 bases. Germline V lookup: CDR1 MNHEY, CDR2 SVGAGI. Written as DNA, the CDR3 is TGTGCCAGCAGTTACTCGAGTGGGGCAGGGGTCTATGGCTACACCTTC. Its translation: CASSYSSGAGVYGYTF.

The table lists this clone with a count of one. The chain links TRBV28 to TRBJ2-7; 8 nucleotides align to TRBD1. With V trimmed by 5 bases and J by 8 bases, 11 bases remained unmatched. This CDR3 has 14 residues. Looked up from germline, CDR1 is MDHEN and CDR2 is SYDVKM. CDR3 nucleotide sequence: TGTGCCAGCAGTACGACAGGGGTGATCGGCAAGCAGTACTTC. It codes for CASSTTGVIGKQYF.

CDR3 nucleotides: TGTGCCAGCAGCTCGCAGGCCTACGAGCAGTACTTC. Its translation is CASSSQAYEQYF. The V call is TRBV7-9, the J call TRBJ2-7; the D is unclear. Germline V lookup: CDR1 SEHNR, CDR2 FQNEAQ (reference sequence). The V end lost 4 bases, the J end lost 2 bases, and 6 bases lay between the germline ends. The length of the CDR3 is 12 residues.

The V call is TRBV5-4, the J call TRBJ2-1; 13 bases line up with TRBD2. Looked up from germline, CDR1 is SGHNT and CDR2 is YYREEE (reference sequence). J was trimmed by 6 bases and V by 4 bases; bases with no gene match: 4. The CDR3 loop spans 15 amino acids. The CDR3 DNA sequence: TGTGCCAGCAGCCCGGGACTAGCGGGAAGCAATGAGCAGTTCTTC. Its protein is CASSPGLAGSNEQFF.

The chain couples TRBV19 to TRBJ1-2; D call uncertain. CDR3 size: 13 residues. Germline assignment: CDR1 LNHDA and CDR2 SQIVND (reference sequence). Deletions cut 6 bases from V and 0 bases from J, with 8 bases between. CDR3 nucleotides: TGTGCCAGTAGACTCCTAGCTAACTATGGCTACACCTTC. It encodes CASRLLANYGYTF.

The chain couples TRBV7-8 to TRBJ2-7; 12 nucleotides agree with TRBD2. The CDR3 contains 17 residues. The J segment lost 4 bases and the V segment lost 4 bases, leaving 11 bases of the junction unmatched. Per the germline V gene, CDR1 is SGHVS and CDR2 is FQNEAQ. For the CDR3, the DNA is TGTGCCAGCAGCTCGATAGGGGCTAGCGGGGGGGGGTACGAGCAGTACTTC. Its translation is CASSSIGASGGGYEQYF.

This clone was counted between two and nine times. The CDR3 loop is CASRDLAGAYEQYF. The CDR3 bases are TGTGCCAGCAGAGATCTAGCGGGGGCCTACGAGCAGTACTTC. The chain is built from TRBV28 and TRBJ2-7, with 10 bases lining up with TRBD2. Trimming took 6 bases from V and 2 from J; bases not matched to a gene: 4. From germline, CDR1 is MDHEN and CDR2 SYDVKM. This CDR3 contains 14 residues.

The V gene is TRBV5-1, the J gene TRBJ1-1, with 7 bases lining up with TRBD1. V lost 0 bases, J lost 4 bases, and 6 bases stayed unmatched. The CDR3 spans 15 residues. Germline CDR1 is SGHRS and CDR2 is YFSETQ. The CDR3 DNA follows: TGCGCCAGCAGCTTGGGGCCCCAGGGGGGCACTGAAGCTTTCTTT. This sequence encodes CASSLGPQGGTEAFF.

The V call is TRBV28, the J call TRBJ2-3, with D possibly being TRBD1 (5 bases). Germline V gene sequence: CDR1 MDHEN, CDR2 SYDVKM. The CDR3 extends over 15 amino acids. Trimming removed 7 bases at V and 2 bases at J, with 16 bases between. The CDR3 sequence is CASTTTRTTTDTQYF. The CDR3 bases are TGTGCCAGCACCACCACCCGGACAACCACAGATACGCAGTATTTT.